This entry is about one T cell receptor (beta chain). The data belong to a study of blood T cell repertoires in COVID-19. Study background: Whether acute or convalescent, the COVID-19 samples came from the United States, Italy and Spain. PBMCs, B-cell-depleted T cells, or T cells provided the cDNA or gDNA that made up the material.

In the original workflow: Cell counts per sample came from amplifying reference gene primers. Libraries were prepared by immunoSEQ multiplex PCR; TCRdb keeps only in-frame clonotypes and omits some of them. The V and J calls and the clone size are those of that table, but D and trimming were determined from the DNA. The repertoire has some 150,000 clones, 84% of them found once; the top ten carry over 7.5%. J was trimmed by 4 bases and V by 4 bases; bases with no gene match: 6. The CDR3 is 14 residues long. Looked up from germline, CDR1 is SGDLS and CDR2 is YYNGEE. This TCR was sampled from an elderly woman in a cohort sampled during active or convalescent COVID-19. What was sequenced was peripheral blood. The gene calls are TRBV9 and TRBJ2-3; TRBD1 matches at 7 bases. The CDR3 bases are TGTGCCAGCAGCCCCGCAGGGGGAGCAGATACGCAGTATTTT. It specifies CASSPAGGADTQYF.